The 27 T cell receptor beta chains below all came from one sample that was sequenced in a study of long-term antiretroviral therapy in people with HIV. The libraries were made with immunoSEQ v3.0 at survey level. Some clones are missing from TCRdb's copy, which holds only in-frame ones; the method was immunoSEQ multiplex PCR. In the table there are about 26,000 clones, more than 65% of which are singletons. The source material was unsorted PBMCs, sampled 1.1 years before starting antiretroviral therapy. These TCRs come from a woman aged 25 to 39 with HIV.

This clone has a handful of counts. J is TRBJ2-1 and V is TRBV4-1; D is undetermined. The CDR3 totals 14 residues. Trimming shortened V by 0 bases and J by 7 bases, and 10 bases separated the two germline ends. The germline V gene has CDR1 MGHRA and CDR2 YSYEKL. The CDR3 sequence: CASSQEGVGNEQFF. The CDR3 coding sequence is TGCGCCAGCAGCCAAGAAGGAGTGGGGAATGAGCAGTTCTTC.

The rearrangement joins TRBV15 to TRBJ1-5; weak D call: TRBD1 (6 bases). The CDR3 extends over 15 amino acids. Germline V gene lookup returns CDR1 LNHNV and CDR2 YYDKDF (reference sequence). V gave up 0 bases and J gave up 2 bases, with 8 bases separating them. The CDR3: CATSREQGRNQPQHF. The CDR3 DNA reads as TGTGCCACCAGCAGAGAACAGGGCCGCAATCAGCCCCAGCATTTT.

The V and J genes are TRBV29-1 and TRBJ1-1, with no clear D. V dropped 4 bases and J dropped 0 bases, with 12 bases sitting between them. The CDR3 sequence is 14 residues long. Germline CDR1 reads SQVTM; CDR2 reads ANQGSEA. The CDR3 is CSVASGSLNTEAFF. CDR3 nucleotide sequence: TGCAGCGTTGCCTCCGGGAGCTTGAACACTGAAGCTTTCTTT. Complete variable domain (other parts from reference TRBV29-1 and TRBJ1-1): SAVISQKPSRDICQRGTSLTIQCQVDSQVTMMFWYRQQPGQSLTLIATANQGSEATYESGFVIDKFPISRPNLTFSTLTVSNMSPEDSSIYLCSVASGSLNTEAFFGQGTRLTVV.

This clone was counted once. V usage is TRBV13 and J usage is TRBJ1-2, with D maybe TRBD1 (6 bases). This CDR3 has 14 residues. Germline loops: CDR1 PRHDT, CDR2 FYEKMQ (reference sequence). Trimming cost V 4 bases and J 6 bases, with 15 bases left between them. As DNA, the CDR3 is TGTGCCAGCAGCTGGAGCCGGGGGGCTGATGGCTACACCTTC. Translated, it gives CASSWSRGADGYTF.

This chain links TRBV6-1 with TRBJ1-5, with no clear D. There are 15 residues in the CDR3. The ends were cut back, 4 bases at V and 0 bases at J, with 10 bases in the middle. Germline V CDR1 and CDR2: MNHNS, SASEGT. The CDR3 region is CASSVGPYSNQPQHF. CDR3 nucleotide sequence: TGTGCCAGCAGTGTTGGTCCATATAGCAATCAGCCCCAGCATTTT.

The chain links TRBV7-3 to TRBJ2-2; D remains unclear. The length of the CDR3 is 13 residues. Germline values: CDR1 SGHTA, CDR2 FQGTGA. The V end was cut by 1 base, the J end by 7 bases, with 7 bases between. The CDR3 DNA reads TGTGCCAGCAGCTTAATATCTGGCGGGGAGCTGTTTTTT. It encodes CASSLISGGELFF.

This clone was observed a handful of times. J is TRBJ1-5 and V is TRBV7-9, with D possibly TRBD1 on 6 matching bases. Germline CDR1 SEHNR, CDR2 FQNEAQ (reference sequence). The ends were cut back, 5 bases at V and 6 bases at J, with 17 bases in the middle. The CDR3 length is 15 residues. For the CDR3, the DNA is TGTGCCAGCAGCCAAGGAGGGGGGGGAGGTCAGCCCCAGCATTTT. It specifies CASSQGGGGGQPQHF.

In this sample, this clone turned up once. CDR3 in DNA: TGTGCCATCAGACACGGAGGGGACAATCAGCCCCAGCATTTT. It specifies CAIRHGGDNQPQHF. This chain links TRBV10-3 with TRBJ1-5; possibly TRBD1 for D (5 bases). The V gene lost 6 bases and the J gene lost 3 bases, with 12 bases spanning the gap. The CDR3 totals 14 residues. CDR1 is ENHRY and CDR2 is SYGVKD in the germline V gene.

The CDR3 nucleotides read TGTGCCAGCAGGTCTCATCAAGGGGATCAGCCCCAGCATTTT. Its protein is CASRSHQGDQPQHF. The rearrangement joins TRBV6-5 to TRBJ1-5, with D possibly matching TRBD1 (5 bases). Germline V gene lookup returns CDR1 MNHEY and CDR2 SVGAGI. The CDR3 covers 14 residues. The V end lost 6 bases, the J end lost 5 bases, and 14 bases lay between the germline ends.

In this sample, this clone turned up once. The chain combines TRBV4-1 with TRBJ1-1, with 8 bases identical to TRBD1. Germline CDR1 and CDR2: MGHRA and YSYEKL. This CDR3 is built from 15 residues. V shed 0 bases, J shed 3 bases, and the junction held 3 bases outside the gene matches. In DNA, the CDR3 is TGCGCCAGCAGCCAAGATAACAGGGGGTACACTGAAGCTTTCTTT. Translation gives CASSQDNRGYTEAFF.

The rearrangement joins TRBV27 to TRBJ1-1; the D gene is possibly TRBD1 (5 bases). Germline values: CDR1 MNHEY, CDR2 SMNVEV (reference sequence). The CDR3 is made up of 16 amino acids. V gave up 8 bases and J gave up 1 base, with 20 bases separating them. CDR3 loop: CASHTFMDKKNTEAFF. DNA of the CDR3: TGTGCCAGCCATACGTTTATGGACAAGAAGAACACTGAAGCTTTCTTT.

The chain employs TRBV6-1 and TRBJ1-2; D possibly corresponds to TRBD1 (5 bases). V was shortened by 1 base and J by 4 bases, with 13 bases between the two germline ends. The CDR3 is 15 residues long. The germline V gene encodes CDR1 MNHNS and CDR2 SASEGT. The CDR3 region is CASSEEPGPSYGYTF. The CDR3 DNA sequence: TGTGCCAGCAGTGAAGAGCCAGGGCCCAGCTATGGCTACACCTTC.

The rearrangement uses TRBV4-2 and TRBJ1-6; unclear D gene. Germline V gene lookup returns CDR1 LGHNA and CDR2 YNFKEQ. Between the trimmed V and J ends, which lost 0 bases and 0 bases, there was a span of 9 bases. The CDR3 spans 17 residues. This chain's CDR3 is CASSQDSGISYNSPLHF. CDR3 DNA: TGTGCCAGCAGCCAAGATTCGGGGATCTCCTATAATTCACCCCTCCACTTT.

The V call is TRBV18, the J call TRBJ1-1; D is unclear. V gave up 3 bases and J gave up 1 base, with 6 bases separating them. The germline gives CDR1 KGHSH, CDR2 LQKENI. This CDR3 region has 13 residues. The DNA for the CDR3 is TGTGCCAGCTCACCTCAAGAGAACACTGAAGCTTTCTTT. It codes for CASSPQENTEAFF.

This sequence joins TRBV11-1 and TRBJ2-3; D remains unclear. The CDR3 runs to 12 residues. Germline lookup yields CDR1 SGHAT and CDR2 FQDESV (reference sequence). V dropped 1 base and J dropped 4 bases, with 3 bases sitting between them. Written as DNA, the CDR3 is TGTGCCAGCAGCTTAGGCCCAGATACGCAGTATTTT. Its translation is CASSLGPDTQYF.

The gene calls are TRBV5-1 and TRBJ1-4, with D possibly TRBD1 on 5 matching bases. V was cut by 7 bases and J by 5 bases, with 15 bases left in between. The CDR3 spans 14 residues. Germline CDR1 is SGHRS and CDR2 is YFSETQ. CDR3 protein: CASRKTVSNEKLFF. CDR3 DNA sequence: TGCGCCAGCCGGAAGACAGTCTCCAATGAAAAACTGTTTTTT.

This chain links TRBV18 with TRBJ2-2, with D tentatively TRBD2 (6 bases). The CDR3 contains 15 residues. The V end was cut by 3 bases, the J end by 5 bases, with 13 bases between. Germline CDR1 and CDR2: KGHSH and LQKENI. Written as DNA, the CDR3 is TGTGCCAGCTCACCCGAGGGACTGAGGACCGGGGAGCTGTTTTTT. Translated, it gives CASSPEGLRTGELFF.

The chain uses TRBV27 and TRBJ1-2, with D possibly matching TRBD1 (5 bases). V shed 6 bases and J shed 2 bases, with 10 bases lying between them. This CDR3 contains 13 residues. Germline CDR1 and CDR2: MNHEY and SMNVEV (reference sequence). The CDR3 DNA follows: TGTGCCAGCAGCTCCGGGACGAACTATGGCTACACCTTC. Protein sequence: CASSSGTNYGYTF.

This chain links TRBV12-5 with TRBJ1-2; D unresolved. The V end lost 1 base, the J end lost 5 bases, and 8 bases lay between the germline ends. Germline CDR1 LGHNT, CDR2 FRNRAP. The CDR3 contains 13 residues. The CDR3 coding sequence is TGTGCTAGTGGTTTGGGGGTTAAGTATGGCTACACCTTC. Its translation: CASGLGVKYGYTF.

The J gene is TRBJ1-3, the V gene TRBV5-5, with TRBD1 matching 8 bases. Germline loops: CDR1 SGHKS, CDR2 YYEKEE (reference sequence). The V and J ends lost 4 bases and 0 bases, in that order; junction bases with no gene match: 3. The CDR3 totals 15 residues. The CDR3 bases are TGTGCCAGCAGCCCCGGGACAGGCTCTGGAAACACCATATATTTT. Translation: CASSPGTGSGNTIYF.

This clone was counted a few times. This chain connects TRBV5-6 to TRBJ1-1; D call uncertain. Trimming removed 4 bases at V and 5 bases at J, with 9 bases between. The germline V gene encodes CDR1 SGHDT and CDR2 YYEEEE. The CDR3 spans 12 residues. Here the CDR3 reads CASSHVPTEAFF. The CDR3, as DNA: TGTGCCAGCAGCCATGTCCCAACTGAAGCTTTCTTT.

This clone was observed a few times. The CDR3 region is CASRGEQSLWGYTF. CDR3 coding DNA: TGTGCCAGCAGGGGTGAGCAGTCCCTTTGGGGCTACACCTTC. This sequence joins TRBV7-9 and TRBJ1-2; D is ambiguous. The length of the CDR3 is 14 residues. Trimming left V 6 bases short and J 8 bases short, with 19 bases between. Per the germline V gene, CDR1 is SEHNR and CDR2 is FQNEAQ (reference sequence).

This clone appeared once. CDR3 bases: TGCGCCAGCAGCCAAGGGGGGCGAAGGGGCTACACCTTC. Amino acid sequence: CASSQGGRRGYTF. The chain employs TRBV4-1 and TRBJ1-2; D is possibly TRBD1 (6 bases). Deletions cut 1 base from V and 8 bases from J, with 11 bases between. CDR3 length equals 13 residues. Germline CDR1 MGHRA, CDR2 YSYEKL.

The J gene is TRBJ1-6, the V gene TRBV6-1; 8 bases agree with TRBD1. With 2 bases clipped from V and 11 bases from J, the junction kept 11 bases outside the gene matches. The germline V gene has CDR1 MNHNS and CDR2 SASEGT. The CDR3 has 16 amino acids. CDR3 region: CASSETRQGALTPLHF. The CDR3 coding sequence is TGTGCCAGCAGTGAAACCCGGCAGGGGGCGCTTACACCCCTCCACTTT.

V gene TRBV5-1 combines with J gene TRBJ2-5; D call uncertain. Germline V gene sequence: CDR1 SGHRS, CDR2 YFSETQ. V dropped 3 bases and J dropped 5 bases, with 14 bases sitting between them. The CDR3 sequence is 14 residues long. The CDR3 sequence is CASSYFGGRETQYF. In DNA, the CDR3 is TGCGCCAGCAGCTATTTCGGTGGCAGGGAGACCCAGTACTTC.

V and J are TRBV2 and TRBJ1-4; D may be TRBD1 (5 bases). Trimming stripped 5 bases from V and 3 bases from J, with 13 bases between. Looked up from germline, CDR1 is SNHLY and CDR2 is FYNNEI. This CDR3 is 15 amino acids long. CDR3 amino acids: CASSKDSSANEKLFF. The CDR3 DNA is TGTGCCAGCAGTAAAGACAGTTCAGCTAATGAAAAACTGTTTTTT.

The rearrangement links TRBV19 to TRBJ1-4; 11 nucleotides agree with TRBD1. The germline V gene encodes CDR1 LNHDA and CDR2 SQIVND (reference sequence). V was clipped by 6 bases and J by 6 bases; unmatched bases: 0. The CDR3 is 13 residues long. In DNA, the CDR3 is TGTGCCAGTAGGGGACAGGGGGATGAAAAACTGTTTTTT. Protein product: CASRGQGDEKLFF. The whole variable domain, filled in from reference TRBV19 and TRBJ1-4, reads DGGITQSPKYLFRKEGQNVTLSCEQNLNHDAMYWYRQDPGQGLRLIYYSQIVNDFQKGDIAEGYSVSREKKESFPLTVTSAQKNPTAFYLCASRGQGDEKLFFGSGTQLSVL.